These 8 T cell receptor beta chains were all obtained from the same sample, sequenced in a study of T cells after yellow fever vaccination. TCRdb re-derived calls from the 5' RACE reads in MiXCR, one entry per CDR3 protein. The table lists some 350,000 distinct CDR3 sequences, approximately 4% of them singletons. Here the sequenced sample was PBMCs, taken 5 days after the yellow fever booster vaccination. Receptors originate from a man in his late teens or twenties who received the YFV17D yellow fever vaccine.

The genes are TRBV18 and TRBJ2-5, with D possibly matching TRBD2 (5 bases). Germline loops: CDR1 KGHSH, CDR2 LQKENI. This CDR3 has 13 residues. The V and J ends lost 6 bases and 3 bases respectively, with 11 bases between them. CDR3 sequence: CASSHYGEETQYF. CDR3 bases: TGTGCCAGCTCTCACTACGGGGAAGAGACCCAGTACTTC.

This clonotype turned up a few times. This rearrangement joins TRBV5-6 to TRBJ2-1; D could derive from TRBD1 or TRBD2 (5 bases each). The V gene lost 6 bases and the J gene lost 10 bases, with 17 bases spanning the gap. Germline CDR1 is SGHDT and CDR2 is YYEEEE. This CDR3 has 13 residues. The CDR3 bases are TGTGCCAGCACCCCCCCGGGGCCCCGGGAGCAGTTCTTC. Encoded protein: CASTPPGPREQFF.

This clonotype was counted at least ten times. The chain combines TRBV24-1 with TRBJ1-6; TRBD1 might be the D (5 bases). Germline V CDR1 and CDR2: KGHDR, SFDVKD. The CDR3 has 18 amino acids. V lost 3 bases and J lost 6, with 20 bases in between. The CDR3 loop is CATSDPSPRDSLNSPLHF. The CDR3 region has the DNA TGTGCCACCAGTGATCCGTCCCCTCGCGACAGTCTTAATTCACCCCTCCACTTT.

This clonotype appeared a few times. A read error is possible here, since a much larger clone lies one base away. The chain employs TRBV7-3 and TRBJ2-1; D gene uncertain. This CDR3 is built from 12 residues. Germline CDR1 and CDR2: SGHTA and FQGTGA. V was cut by 2 bases and J by 5 bases, with 4 bases left in between. CDR3 region: CASSLDDNEQFF. CDR3 coding DNA: TGTGCCAGCAGCTTAGACGACAATGAGCAGTTCTTC.

This clonotype was counted many times. The genes are TRBV12-3 or TRBV12-4 and TRBJ2-2; 8 bases are shared with TRBD2. The CDR3 is made up of 21 amino acids. J lost 0 bases, V lost 2 bases, and 17 bases had no gene match. The CDR3 DNA reads TGTGCCAGCAGTTTAAGACCGAGACTAGCGACCTTACTTCCGAACACCGGGGAGCTGTTTTTT. Translation: CASSLRPRLATLLPNTGELFF.

The rearrangement links TRBV5-4 to TRBJ1-3, with 10 bases that match TRBD1. The germline gives CDR1 SGHNT, CDR2 YYREEE (reference sequence). V dropped 3 bases and J dropped 2; count of bases not matched to a gene: 11. The CDR3 is made up of 18 amino acids. CDR3 sequence (DNA): TGTGCCAGCAGCTCGGGGGGACAGGGGCGCGTGCCTGGAAACACCATATATTTT. It specifies CASSSGGQGRVPGNTIYF. Supplemented by reference TRBV5-4 and TRBJ1-3, the full variable domain reads ETGVTQSPTHLIKTRGQQVTLRCSSQSGHNTVSWYQQALGQGPQFIFQYYREEENGRGNFPPRFSGLQFPNYSSELNVNALELDDSALYLCASSSGGQGRVPGNTIYFGEGSWLTVV.

There are many counts of this clonotype. This chain joins TRBV20-1 and TRBJ2-3; 9 nucleotides align to TRBD2. Germline-derived CDR1 and CDR2 are DFQATT and SNEGSKA (reference sequence). The CDR3 covers 15 residues. V was pared by 5 bases and J by 2 bases, with 8 bases of the junction left unmatched. The CDR3 region is CSAPPSGAFTDTQYF. The CDR3 DNA reads TGCAGTGCTCCTCCTAGCGGGGCCTTCACAGATACGCAGTATTTT.

This rearrangement joins TRBV7-2 to TRBJ2-7, with 7 bases fitting TRBD1. Germline V lookup: CDR1 SGHTA, CDR2 FQGNSA. The ends lost 5 bases at V and 3 bases at J; junction bases unmatched: 13. This CDR3 has 16 residues. The CDR3 DNA reads as TGTGCCAGCAGCACCCACCGGACAGGACGTAACTACGAGCAGTACTTC. It specifies CASSTHRTGRNYEQYF.